Shown below are 28 T cell receptor beta chains from a single sample sequenced in a study of cytomegalovirus exposure and HLA in healthy donors. The PCR contained 60 Vbeta and 13 Jbeta primers. TCRdb's table, derived via immunoSEQ multiplex PCR, lists solely in-frame clones and lacks some. The sample contains fewer than 130,000 clones, 76% of which appear only once. The sequenced sample consisted of PBMCs. The receptors derive from a man aged 30 to 39 in good health and CMV-seropositive.

The CDR3: CASSQGGGRGAYGYTF. Here the CDR3 DNA reads TGCGCCAGCAGCCAAGGGGGGGGCAGGGGAGCCTATGGCTACACCTTC. This chain joins TRBV4-1 and TRBJ1-2; D may be TRBD1 (6 bases). This CDR3 is built from 16 residues. CDR1 MGHRA and CDR2 YSYEKL come from the germline V gene. V was pared by 1 base and J by 4 bases, with 16 bases between.

The sample holds a few counts of this clone. The chain links TRBV7-9 to TRBJ2-7; weak D call: TRBD1 (5 bases). Germline V lookup: CDR1 SEHNR, CDR2 FQNEAQ (reference sequence). V lost 3 bases and J 3 bases, leaving 12 bases between the germline ends. This CDR3 spans 14 amino acids. In DNA, the CDR3 is TGTGCCAGCAGCTTGGGGCAGGCGATCTACGAGCAGTACTTC. Its protein is CASSLGQAIYEQYF.

This clone was found a few times. The J gene is TRBJ1-2, the V gene TRBV13; 7 positions agree with TRBD1. The CDR3 consists of 14 residues. The germline V gene has CDR1 PRHDT and CDR2 FYEKMQ (reference sequence). Trimming cost V 5 bases and J 4 bases; bases outside gene matches: 7. CDR3 nucleotides: TGTGCCAGCAGCATAAACAGGGGAATCTATGGCTACACCTTC. Amino acids: CASSINRGIYGYTF.

This clone was counted a single time. V gene TRBV4-2 combines with J gene TRBJ2-7; 10 positions match TRBD2. The junction had 1 base not matched to a gene; V was cut back by 5 bases and J by 0 bases. The CDR3 runs to 14 residues. Germline loops: CDR1 LGHNA, CDR2 YNFKEQ. Here the CDR3 reads CASSASGGSYEQYF. The CDR3 DNA sequence: TGTGCCAGCAGCGCTAGCGGGGGCTCCTACGAGCAGTACTTC.

The chain carries TRBV4-1 and TRBJ1-5; no firm D call. Germline V CDR1 and CDR2: MGHRA, YSYEKL. The CDR3 covers 15 residues. V was cut by 4 bases and J by 4 bases, with 14 bases left in between. The CDR3 sequence is CASSPLLVRNQPQHF. CDR3 DNA sequence: TGCGCCAGCAGCCCGCTTCTGGTCAGAAATCAGCCCCAGCATTTT.

The chain recombines TRBV27 with TRBJ1-5, with D perhaps matching TRBD1 (6 bases). The CDR3 loop spans 14 amino acids. Germline V gene lookup returns CDR1 MNHEY and CDR2 SMNVEV (reference sequence). Trimming took 6 bases from V and 7 from J, leaving 16 bases between them. In DNA form, the CDR3 reads TGTGCCAGCAGGACTGGAGGGGGAGGGCAGCCCCAGCATTTT. Translation gives CASRTGGGGQPQHF.

This chain joins TRBV2 and TRBJ1-4, with 10 bases identical to TRBD1. V shed 5 bases, J shed 4 bases, and the junction held 10 bases outside the gene matches. Germline CDR1 SNHLY, CDR2 FYNNEI. The CDR3 has 17 amino acids. The CDR3 DNA is TGTGCCAGCAGTTCCCGGGACAGGGGCGTCATTAATGAAAAACTGTTTTTT. It is translated as CASSSRDRGVINEKLFF.

In its sample, this clone was seen a few times. This sequence joins TRBV4-1 and TRBJ2-3; D is undetermined. This CDR3 region has 12 residues. CDR1 is MGHRA, CDR2 YSYEKL, per germline. Trimming removed 2 bases from V and 4 bases from J, with 4 bases in between. The CDR3 protein is CASSQPADTQYF. CDR3 nucleotide sequence: TGCGCCAGCAGCCAACCTGCAGATACGCAGTATTTT.

This chain uses TRBV6-5 with TRBJ1-2; D ambiguous. Germline CDR1 is MNHEY and CDR2 is SVGAGI. V was cut by 5 bases and J by 2 bases, with 12 bases left in between. The CDR3 is made up of 14 amino acids. The DNA for the CDR3 is TGTGCCAGCAGTGCAGAAGTTCCCAACTATGGCTACACCTTC. Translating gives CASSAEVPNYGYTF.

V and J are TRBV9 and TRBJ2-7; 13 bases are a match to TRBD2. Germline loops: CDR1 SGDLS, CDR2 YYNGEE. The V segment lost 2 bases and the J segment 4 bases; nucleotides outside the gene matches: 6. This CDR3 comprises 16 residues. This CDR3 is CASSVGLAGVAYEQYF. The CDR3 bases are TGTGCCAGCAGCGTCGGACTAGCGGGGGTGGCATACGAGCAGTACTTC.

This clone has only a few counts. This sequence joins TRBV9 and TRBJ2-3, with 14 bases matching TRBD2. Trimming cost V 2 bases and J 2 bases; bases outside gene matches: 7. CDR1 SGDLS and CDR2 YYNGEE come from the germline V gene. The CDR3 has 18 amino acids. CDR3 nucleotides: TGTGCCAGCAGCGTTGCCTCGGGACTAGCGGGGGCCACAGATACGCAGTATTTT. Translating gives CASSVASGLAGATDTQYF.

This rearrangement joins TRBV7-9 to TRBJ2-3; 12 positions match TRBD2. Germline-derived CDR1 and CDR2 are SEHNR and FQNEAQ (reference sequence). V lost 5 bases and J lost 7; bases outside the gene matches: 7. This CDR3 is 15 amino acids long. CDR3 coding DNA: TGTGCCAGCAGCAGCCGGACTAGCGGGGAAAATACGCAGTATTTT. This encodes CASSSRTSGENTQYF.

The V call is TRBV9, the J call TRBJ2-7; D might be TRBD1 (5 bases). Trimming cost V 1 base and J 3 bases, with 14 bases left between them. The CDR3 is 15 residues long. CDR1 and CDR2 (germline): SGDLS, YYNGEE. In DNA, the CDR3 is TGTGCCAGCAGCGTACAGGCAGGGATCCTCTACGAGCAGTACTTC. As protein: CASSVQAGILYEQYF.

The chain combines TRBV6-1 with TRBJ1-1, with D unclear. V lost 3 bases and J 5 bases, leaving 22 bases between the germline ends. The germline V gene has CDR1 MNHNS and CDR2 SASEGT. The CDR3 has 17 amino acids. The CDR3 spells CASSEERGIVWRTEAFF. As DNA, the CDR3 is TGTGCCAGCAGTGAGGAGCGGGGTATCGTATGGAGGACTGAAGCTTTCTTT.

V gene TRBV19 combines with J gene TRBJ1-1; 7 nucleotides line up with TRBD1. J gave up 5 bases and V 6 bases, and 9 bases lay outside the gene matches. The CDR3 sequence is 14 residues long. Germline loops: CDR1 LNHDA, CDR2 SQIVND (reference sequence). CDR3 amino acids: CASRTGWSRTEAFF. DNA for the CDR3: TGTGCCAGTAGGACAGGGTGGAGTCGAACTGAAGCTTTCTTT.

The gene calls are TRBV29-1 and TRBJ1-1; D is uncertain. This CDR3 comprises 12 residues. From germline, CDR1 is SQVTM and CDR2 ANQGSEA. V was clipped by 3 bases and J by 1 base, with 6 bases between them. CDR3 loop: CSVDRPNTEAFF. In DNA form, the CDR3 reads TGCAGCGTTGACAGGCCGAACACTGAAGCTTTCTTT.

For the CDR3, the DNA is TGTGCCAGCAGCTTAAGGGGGGGCGGAGAGACCCAGTACTTC. Amino acids: CASSLRGGGETQYF. The rearrangement uses TRBV7-8 and TRBJ2-5; maybe TRBD2 (7 bases). The length of the CDR3 is 14 residues. Germline CDR1 SGHVS, CDR2 FQNEAQ. V lost 2 bases to trimming and J lost 4 bases, with 11 bases between them.

This clone was recorded once. The chain employs TRBV18 and TRBJ2-7; D might be TRBD2 (5 bases). V was cut by 3 bases and J by 2 bases, with 14 bases left in between. Germline V gives CDR1 KGHSH, CDR2 LQKENI. This CDR3 has 15 residues. The chain's CDR3 is CASSPRTDSPYEQYF. The CDR3 DNA follows: TGTGCCAGCTCACCTAGGACGGACTCACCCTACGAGCAGTACTTC.

The chain is built from TRBV6-1 and TRBJ2-7; 7 bases map to TRBD2. V lost 3 bases, J lost 3 bases, and 23 bases stayed unmatched. Germline CDR1 reads MNHNS; CDR2 reads SASEGT. CDR3 length equals 20 residues. The CDR3 loop reads CASSDLKFRSGGRPSYEQYF. CDR3 DNA: TGTGCCAGCAGTGACTTAAAATTCCGATCGGGAGGTAGACCTAGCTACGAGCAGTACTTC.

This sequence joins TRBV4-3 and TRBJ2-1, with 13 bases that match TRBD2. From germline, CDR1 is LGHNA and CDR2 YSLEER. With V trimmed by 4 bases and J by 4 bases, 4 bases remained unmatched. The CDR3 length is 16 residues. Written as DNA, the CDR3 is TGCGCCAGCAGCCCGGGACTAGCGGGACCGTACAATGAGCAGTTCTTC. Its protein product is CASSPGLAGPYNEQFF.

On this clone: This sample also contains other DNA sequences that code for the same CDR3. The rearrangement links TRBV28 to TRBJ2-7; 10 nucleotides agree with TRBD2. The V and J ends lost 4 bases and 3 bases, in that order; junction bases with no gene match: 3. Germline V gene data show CDR1 as MDHEN and CDR2 as SYDVKM. This CDR3 is 14 amino acids long. DNA for the CDR3: TGTGCCAGCAGTTCCTTAGCGGGGGGCTACGAGCAGTACTTC. This sequence encodes CASSSLAGGYEQYF.

This chain connects TRBV7-2 to TRBJ2-3; 10 bases align to TRBD2. The ends lost 5 bases at V and 2 bases at J; junction bases unmatched: 10. This CDR3 has 17 amino acids. Germline values: CDR1 SGHTA, CDR2 FQGNSA. Here the CDR3 reads CASSADGSGGITDTQYF. The CDR3 region has the DNA TGTGCCAGCAGCGCAGATGGTAGCGGGGGGATCACAGATACGCAGTATTTT.

The genes are TRBV7-9 and TRBJ1-5; possibly TRBD1 for D (6 bases). Trimming cost V 7 bases and J 6 bases, with 16 bases left between them. Per the germline V gene, CDR1 is SEHNR and CDR2 is FQNEAQ (reference sequence). The CDR3 is 14 residues long. Written as DNA, the CDR3 is TGTGCCAGCACCAACGGGGGGGGGCTTCAGCCCCAGCATTTT. Its translation is CASTNGGGLQPQHF.

V gene TRBV18 combines with J gene TRBJ2-3, with D hard to call. With 6 bases removed from V and 4 bases from J, the gap between germline ends came to 11 bases. CDR3 length: 13 residues. Germline V gene lookup returns CDR1 KGHSH and CDR2 LQKENI. CDR3 region: CASSPYRADTQYF. The CDR3 nucleotides read TGTGCCAGCTCCCCGTATCGAGCAGATACGCAGTATTTT.

The chain recombines TRBV15 with TRBJ1-5; 10 bases match TRBD1. Germline CDR1 is LNHNV and CDR2 is YYDKDF (reference sequence). V gave up 3 bases and J gave up 7 bases; unmatched junction bases: 9. The CDR3 length is 16 residues. Here the CDR3 reads CATSRFLGTGDQPQHF. As DNA, the CDR3 is TGTGCCACCAGCAGGTTTTTAGGGACAGGGGACCAGCCCCAGCATTTT.

This clone was seen only a few times. The chain has TRBV19 and TRBJ1-1; possible D gene TRBD1, 6 bases. Trimming took 5 bases from V and 8 from J, leaving 18 bases between them. The CDR3 length is 14 residues. CDR1 is LNHDA, CDR2 SQIVND, per germline (reference sequence). DNA of the CDR3: TGTGCCAGTAGTCCACAAACCCGACAGGTCGAAGCTTTCTTT. It is translated as CASSPQTRQVEAFF.

In this sample, this clone turned up once. The chain is built from TRBV29-1 and TRBJ2-2; no reliable D call. Between the trimmed V and J ends, which lost 4 bases and 5 bases, there was a span of 11 bases. The CDR3 contains 13 residues. Germline lookup yields CDR1 SQVTM and CDR2 ANQGSEA. CDR3 sequence (DNA): TGCAGCGTTGTACCCTCCGCGACCGGGGAGCTGTTTTTT. Protein: CSVVPSATGELFF.

The chain links TRBV7-9 to TRBJ1-3; possible D gene TRBD1, 5 bases. The CDR3 covers 14 residues. V was shortened by 8 bases and J by 6 bases, with 17 bases between the two germline ends. The germline V gene has CDR1 SEHNR and CDR2 FQNEAQ (reference sequence). CDR3 DNA sequence: TGTGCCAGCTTCCGTGTCGGGGGTGAAAACACCATATATTTT. Translated, it gives CASFRVGGENTIYF. The complete variable domain, with remaining parts taken from reference TRBV7-9 and TRBJ1-3, reads DTGVSQNPRHKITKRGQNVTFRCDPISEHNRLYWYRQTLGQGPEFLTYFQNEAQLEKSRLLSDRFSAERPKGSFSTLEIQRTEQGDSAMYLCASFRVGGENTIYFGEGSWLTVV.